The present T cell receptor (beta chain) was sequenced within a study of T cell changes during pregnancy in multiple sclerosis. Clones were read by immunoSEQ multiplex PCR, and TCRdb kept only the in-frame ones, dropping some. The sample gives about 13,000 clones, approximately 87% of which show up once; around 12% is in the top ten. Germline trimming cut 4 bases from V and 3 bases from J; bases unmatched to any gene: 6. This CDR3 is 15 amino acids long. Germline-derived CDR1 and CDR2 are SEHNR and FQNEAQ (reference sequence). The origin of this receptor is a female donor in good health, enrolled as a control in a pregnancy study. Sequences were derived from CD8+ T cells from peripheral blood mononuclear cells, sampled after pregnancy. The chain employs TRBV7-9 and TRBJ1-1; 9 nucleotides agree with TRBD1. The DNA for the CDR3 is TGTGCCAGCAGCTCCTACAGGGGGCACGACACTGAAGCTTTCTTT. The encoded protein is CASSSYRGHDTEAFF.